Each of the 20 T cell receptor beta chains below was sequenced from the same sample in a study of Ad26.COV2.S vaccination and SARS-CoV-2 variants. The protocol was immunoSEQ multiplex PCR, while the TCRdb copy is restricted to in-frame clones and leaves out a portion. The profile shows about 420,000 clones, roughly 90% of them singletons. Treatment described: 15 to 20 received Ad26.COV2.S at low or high dose, single or two shots; about 5 received placebo; per-sample allocation not given. Samples came from day 63 after the first vaccine or placebo injection. Sequenced material: peripheral blood, taken in a trial of Ad26.COV2.S vaccine versus placebo. These receptors originate from a person aged 18-60 years who received the Ad26.COV2.S COVID-19 vaccine or a placebo.

The rearrangement uses TRBV9 and TRBJ1-1; a possible D gene is TRBD1 (5 bases). V was shortened by 4 bases and J by 3 bases, with 10 bases between the two germline ends. This CDR3 is 13 amino acids long. Germline V gene lookup returns CDR1 SGDLS and CDR2 YYNGEE. In nucleotides, the CDR3 is TGTGCCAGCAGCTTAGGGGTAGACACTGAAGCTTTCTTT. This translates into CASSLGVDTEAFF. The full variable domain, rest sourced from reference TRBV9 and TRBJ1-1, is DSGVTQTPKHLITATGQRVTLRCSPRSGDLSVYWYQQSLDQGLQFLIQYYNGEERAKGNILERFSAQQFPDLHSELNLSSLELGDSALYFCASSLGVDTEAFFGQGTRLTVV.

A word on this clone: Other DNA sequences within the sample encode an identical CDR3. The V call is TRBV5-1, the J call TRBJ2-5; 11 bases match TRBD2. The CDR3 contains 15 residues. Per germline, CDR1 SGHRS and CDR2 YFSETQ. Germline trimming cut 4 bases from V and 1 base from J; bases unmatched to any gene: 3. The CDR3 spells CASSPGLAGQETQYF. CDR3 coding DNA: TGCGCCAGCAGCCCTGGACTAGCGGGCCAAGAGACCCAGTACTTC.

This clone was counted a single time. V usage is TRBV5-4 and J usage is TRBJ2-3, with 7 bases that match TRBD1. Germline CDR1 reads SGHNT; CDR2 reads YYREEE (reference sequence). This CDR3 is built from 15 residues. The junction had 5 bases not matched to a gene; V was cut back by 0 bases and J by 4 bases. CDR3 amino acids: CASSLVVTGADTQYF. The CDR3 DNA reads as TGTGCCAGCAGCTTGGTTGTAACAGGGGCAGATACGCAGTATTTT.

In its sample, this clone was seen once. The V gene is TRBV5-1, the J gene TRBJ1-6, with a possible D match to TRBD1 (5 bases). Germline CDR1 reads SGHRS; CDR2 reads YFSETQ. CDR3 length: 17 amino acids. Trimming shortened V by 0 bases and J by 3 bases, and 13 bases separated the two germline ends. In DNA form, the CDR3 reads TGCGCCAGCAGCTTGGTGGTGGGACCAAACTATAATTCACCCCTCCACTTT. It specifies CASSLVVGPNYNSPLHF.

The rearrangement links TRBV4-3 to TRBJ2-1, with 10 bases aligning to TRBD1. The trim removed 1 base at V and 2 bases at J, leaving 2 bases unmatched. The CDR3 is 16 residues long. Per the germline V gene, CDR1 is LGHNA and CDR2 is YSLEER. CDR3 amino acids: CASSQGDRGPYNEQFF. The CDR3 DNA is TGCGCCAGCAGCCAAGGCGACAGGGGGCCCTACAATGAGCAGTTCTTC.

The chain employs TRBV4-3 and TRBJ1-5; D gene unclear. Trimming took 1 base from V and 3 from J, leaving 13 bases between them. Germline CDR1 reads LGHNA; CDR2 reads YSLEER. CDR3 length: 16 amino acids. The CDR3 DNA sequence: TGCGCCAGCAGCCAAGCGGTAGTGGGGATCAATCAGCCCCAGCATTTT. It encodes CASSQAVVGINQPQHF.

The chain joins TRBV5-6 to TRBJ2-1; 7 nucleotides line up with TRBD2. CDR3 length: 13 residues. Germline CDR1 is SGHDT and CDR2 is YYEEEE. With V trimmed by 4 bases and J by 5 bases, 3 bases remained unmatched. CDR3 DNA: TGTGCCAGCAGCGCGGGACTAAACAATGAGCAGTTCTTC. Translation: CASSAGLNNEQFF. The variable domain in full, completed from reference TRBV5-6 and TRBJ2-1, reads DAGVTQSPTHLIKTRGQQVTLRCSPKSGHDTVSWYQQALGQGPQFIFQYYEEEERQRGNFPDRFSGHQFPNYSSELNVNALLLGDSALYLCASSAGLNNEQFFGPGTRLTVL.

Written as DNA, the CDR3 is TGTGCCAGCAGTTTAGGCCCGTACAACAATGAGCAGTTCTTC. This translates into CASSLGPYNNEQFF. The chain has TRBV27 and TRBJ2-1; no clear D. Trimming cost V 2 bases and J 5 bases, with 10 bases left between them. CDR3 length: 14 amino acids. The germline V gene has CDR1 MNHEY and CDR2 SMNVEV (reference sequence).

The chain is built from TRBV5-1 and TRBJ1-1; D gene unclear. From germline, CDR1 is SGHRS and CDR2 YFSETQ. The V gene lost 0 bases and the J gene lost 2 bases, with 14 bases spanning the gap. The CDR3 is 16 residues long. CDR3 sequence: CASSLGFVTVNTEAFF. The DNA of the CDR3 is TGCGCCAGCAGCTTGGGGTTTGTGACGGTAAACACTGAAGCTTTCTTT.

The CDR3 here is CASSPLAGNEQFF. For the CDR3, the DNA is TGTGCCAGCAGTCCTCTAGCGGGTAATGAGCAGTTCTTC. The rearrangement joins TRBV12-3 or TRBV12-4 to TRBJ2-1, with 8 bases that match TRBD2. The V segment lost 5 bases and the J segment 7 bases; nucleotides outside the gene matches: 4. The CDR3 consists of 13 residues.

The chain couples TRBV6-2 or TRBV6-3 to TRBJ2-1; D is ambiguous. The CDR3 consists of 12 residues. CDR1 and CDR2 (germline): MNHEY, SVGEGT. V was shortened by 4 bases and J by 8 bases, with 9 bases between the two germline ends. The CDR3, as DNA: TGTGCCAGCAGTTCGCCCAGAGATGAGCAGTTCTTC. It translates to CASSSPRDEQFF.

J is TRBJ2-7 and V is TRBV23-1; no reliable D call. TRBV23-1 is marked as an open reading frame, function uncertain. The length of the CDR3 is 14 residues. V gave up 2 bases and J gave up 2 bases, with 10 bases separating them. The CDR3: CASSQNGVTYEQYF. The CDR3 DNA sequence: TGCGCCAGCAGTCAAAATGGGGTTACCTACGAGCAGTACTTC.

The gene calls are TRBV7-3 and TRBJ2-3; D is unresolved. Trimming left V 5 bases short and J 4 bases short, with 13 bases between. The CDR3 is made up of 14 amino acids. Germline V gives CDR1 SGHTA, CDR2 FQGTGA. The DNA for the CDR3 is TGTGCCAGCAGCAAAAGCCCCAGCGCAGATACGCAGTATTTT. The encoded protein is CASSKSPSADTQYF.

The J gene is TRBJ1-5, the V gene TRBV5-6; 7 bases are a match to TRBD1. CDR1 and CDR2 from the germline V gene are SGHDT and YYEEEE. The V and J ends lost 0 bases and 2 bases, in that order; junction bases with no gene match: 5. The CDR3 is 16 amino acids. DNA for the CDR3: TGTGCCAGCAGCTTGGTTGCTCAGGGGGGCAATCAGCCCCAGCATTTT. Translating it yields CASSLVAQGGNQPQHF.

With respect to this clone: Other DNA sequences from this sample encode an identical CDR3 as well. The chain is built from TRBV29-1 and TRBJ2-7, with 11 bases lining up with TRBD1. The CDR3 extends over 13 amino acids. CDR1 SQVTM and CDR2 ANQGSEA come from the germline V gene. V lost 6 bases to trimming and J lost 3 bases; unmatched junction nucleotides: 4. The CDR3 loop reads CSVPGQGDYEQYF. The CDR3 DNA sequence: TGCAGCGTGCCGGGACAGGGGGACTACGAGCAGTACTTC.

V and J are TRBV11-2 and TRBJ2-7; 7 bases align to TRBD2. Germline CDR1 is SGHAT and CDR2 is FQNNGV. The CDR3 is made up of 14 amino acids. V was clipped by 0 bases and J by 9 bases; unmatched bases: 8. The CDR3 protein is CASSLDWGREGQYF. The CDR3 nucleotides are TGTGCCAGCAGCTTAGATTGGGGGAGGGAGGGGCAGTACTTC.

J is TRBJ2-1 and V is TRBV19; the match to TRBD2 covers 14 bases. The V and J ends lost 5 bases and 7 bases, in that order; junction bases with no gene match: 7. The CDR3 spans 16 residues. Germline-derived CDR1 and CDR2 are LNHDA and SQIVND (reference sequence). The CDR3 bases are TGTGCCAGTAGTGCCCGGACTAGCGGGGGGTATAATGAGCAGTTCTTC. This translates into CASSARTSGGYNEQFF.

J is TRBJ2-3 and V is TRBV7-2, with 12 bases fitting TRBD2. Germline V CDR1 and CDR2: SGHTA, FQGNSA. CDR3 size: 16 residues. Losses at the gene ends were 2 bases for V and 2 bases for J; bases not matched to a gene: 2. The CDR3: CASSLRLAGATDTQYF. The DNA of the CDR3 is TGTGCCAGCAGCTTAAGACTAGCGGGGGCCACAGATACGCAGTATTTT.

The chain combines TRBV19 with TRBJ2-7, with 7 bases identical to TRBD1. Trimming removed 6 bases from V and 0 bases from J; junction bases left unmatched: 5. Germline V gene lookup returns CDR1 LNHDA and CDR2 SQIVND (reference sequence). This CDR3 is 14 amino acids long. This CDR3 reads CASRTRDSSYEQYF. The CDR3 region has the DNA TGTGCCAGTAGGACCCGGGACAGCTCCTACGAGCAGTACTTC.

The chain carries TRBV27 and TRBJ1-5; 8 bases fit TRBD1. The CDR3 contains 15 residues. The V gene's germline CDR1 is MNHEY and CDR2 SMNVEV (reference sequence). With 1 base clipped from V and 6 bases from J, the junction kept 5 bases outside the gene matches. The CDR3 DNA follows: TGTGCCAGCAGTTTATGGGCAGGGGGCGGTCAGCCCCAGCATTTT. Its protein is CASSLWAGGGQPQHF.